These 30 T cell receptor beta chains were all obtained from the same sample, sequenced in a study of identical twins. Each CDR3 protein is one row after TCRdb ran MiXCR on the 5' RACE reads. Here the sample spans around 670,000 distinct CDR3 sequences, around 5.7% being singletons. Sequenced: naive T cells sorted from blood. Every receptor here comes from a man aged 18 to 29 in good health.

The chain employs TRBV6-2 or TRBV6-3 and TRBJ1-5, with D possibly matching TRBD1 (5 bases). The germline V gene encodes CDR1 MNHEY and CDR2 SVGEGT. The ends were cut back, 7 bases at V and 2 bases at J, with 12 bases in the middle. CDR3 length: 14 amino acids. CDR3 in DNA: TGTGCCAGCACCAGGGCAGTCCGCAATCAGCCCCAGCATTTT. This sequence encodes CASTRAVRNQPQHF.

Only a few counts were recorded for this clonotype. This chain's CDR3 is CASSLGAGVETQYF. As DNA, the CDR3 is TGTGCCAGCAGCTTAGGAGCGGGAGTGGAGACCCAGTACTTC. This chain links TRBV7-2 with TRBJ2-5; TRBD2 agrees at 8 bases. Germline CDR1 SGHTA, CDR2 FQGNSA. Unmatched junction bases numbered 3, after V lost 1 base and J lost 5 bases. The CDR3 length is 14 residues.

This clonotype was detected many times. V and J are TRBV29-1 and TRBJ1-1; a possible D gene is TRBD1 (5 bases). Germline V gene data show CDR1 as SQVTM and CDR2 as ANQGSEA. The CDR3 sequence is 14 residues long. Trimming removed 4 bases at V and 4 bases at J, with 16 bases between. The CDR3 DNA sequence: TGCAGCGTTGTAAACTTCGGGGGGAGCACTGAAGCTTTCTTT. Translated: CSVVNFGGSTEAFF.

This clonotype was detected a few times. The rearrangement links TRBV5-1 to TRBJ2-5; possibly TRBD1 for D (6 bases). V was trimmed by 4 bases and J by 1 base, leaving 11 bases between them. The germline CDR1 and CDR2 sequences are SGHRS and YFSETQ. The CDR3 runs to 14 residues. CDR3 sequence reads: CASSTQGAQETQYF. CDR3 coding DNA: TGCGCCAGCAGCACACAGGGAGCCCAAGAGACCCAGTACTTC.

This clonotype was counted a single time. The CDR3 sequence is CASSLAPWTVGAFF. The DNA of the CDR3 is TGTGCCAGCAGTTTAGCGCCTTGGACAGTGGGAGCTTTCTTT. This chain joins TRBV12-3 or TRBV12-4 and TRBJ1-1; TRBD1 might be the D (6 bases). This CDR3 spans 14 amino acids. V gave up 0 bases and J gave up 10 bases, with 15 bases separating them.

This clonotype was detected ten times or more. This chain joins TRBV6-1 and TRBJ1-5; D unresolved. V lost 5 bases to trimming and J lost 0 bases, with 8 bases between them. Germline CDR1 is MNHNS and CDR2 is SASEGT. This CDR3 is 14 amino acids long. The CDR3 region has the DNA TGTGCCAGCAGTCCATTGGATAGCAATCAGCCCCAGCATTTT. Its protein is CASSPLDSNQPQHF.

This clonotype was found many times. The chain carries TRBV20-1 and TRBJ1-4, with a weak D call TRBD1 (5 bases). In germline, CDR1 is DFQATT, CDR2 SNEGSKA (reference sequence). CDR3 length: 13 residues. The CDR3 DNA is TGCAGCATAAGGGGTTCAACTAATGAAAAACTGTTTTTT. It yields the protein CSIRGSTNEKLFF.

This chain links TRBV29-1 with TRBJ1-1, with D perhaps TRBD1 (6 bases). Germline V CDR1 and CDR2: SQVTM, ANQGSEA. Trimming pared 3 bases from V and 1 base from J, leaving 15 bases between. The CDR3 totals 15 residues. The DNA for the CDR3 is TGCAGCGTTGAGGCCCAACAGGGCAGGAACACTGAAGCTTTCTTT. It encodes CSVEAQQGRNTEAFF.

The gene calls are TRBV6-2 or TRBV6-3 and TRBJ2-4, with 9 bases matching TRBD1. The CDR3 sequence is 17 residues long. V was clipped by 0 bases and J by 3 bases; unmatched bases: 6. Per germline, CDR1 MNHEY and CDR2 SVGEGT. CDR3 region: CASSYSNRGRFKNIQYF. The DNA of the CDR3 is TGTGCCAGCAGTTACTCGAACAGGGGGCGCTTCAAAAACATTCAGTACTTC.

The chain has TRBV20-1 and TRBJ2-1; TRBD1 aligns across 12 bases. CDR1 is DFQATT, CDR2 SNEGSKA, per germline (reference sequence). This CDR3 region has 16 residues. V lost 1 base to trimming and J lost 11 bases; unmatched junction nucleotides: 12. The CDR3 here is CSARVPPGQGASKQFF. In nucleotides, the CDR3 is TGCAGTGCTAGAGTTCCTCCGGGACAGGGGGCGTCGAAGCAGTTCTTC.

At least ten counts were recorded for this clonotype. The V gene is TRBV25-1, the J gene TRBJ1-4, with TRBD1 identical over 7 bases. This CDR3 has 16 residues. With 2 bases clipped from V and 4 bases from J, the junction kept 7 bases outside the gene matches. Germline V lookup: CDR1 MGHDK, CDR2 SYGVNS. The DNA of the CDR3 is TGTGCCAGCAGTGAAACGCCAGGGGGACTTAATGAAAAACTGTTTTTT. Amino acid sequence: CASSETPGGLNEKLFF.

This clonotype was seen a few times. The CDR3 DNA reads TGTGCCAGTGCCCCCCTACAGGGCCAGACCGAAAAACTGTTTTTT. Translated: CASAPLQGQTEKLFF. The gene calls are TRBV6-1 and TRBJ1-4; maybe TRBD1 (6 bases). CDR3 size: 15 residues. The germline V and J ends were trimmed by 9 bases and 8 bases, with 22 bases remaining between them. Per germline, CDR1 MNHNS and CDR2 SASEGT.

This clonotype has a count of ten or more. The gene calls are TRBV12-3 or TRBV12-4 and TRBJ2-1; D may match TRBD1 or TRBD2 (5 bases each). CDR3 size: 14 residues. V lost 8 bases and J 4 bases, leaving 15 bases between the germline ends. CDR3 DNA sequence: TGTGCCAGCTCTAAAAGGGACGGATACAATGAGCAGTTCTTC. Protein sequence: CASSKRDGYNEQFF.

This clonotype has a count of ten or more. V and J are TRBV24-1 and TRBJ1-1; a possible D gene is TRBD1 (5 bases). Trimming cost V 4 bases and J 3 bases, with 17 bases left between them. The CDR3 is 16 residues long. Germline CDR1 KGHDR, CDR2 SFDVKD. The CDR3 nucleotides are TGTGCCACCAGTGACTATCCGGGACTCCGGGACACTGAAGCTTTCTTT. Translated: CATSDYPGLRDTEAFF.

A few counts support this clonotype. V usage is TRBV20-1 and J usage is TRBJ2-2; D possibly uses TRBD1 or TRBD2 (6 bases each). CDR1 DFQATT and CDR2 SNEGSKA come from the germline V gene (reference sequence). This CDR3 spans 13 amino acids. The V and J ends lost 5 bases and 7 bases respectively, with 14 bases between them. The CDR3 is CSARRGVGGELFF. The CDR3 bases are TGCAGTGCTCGAAGGGGGGTGGGCGGGGAGCTGTTTTTT.

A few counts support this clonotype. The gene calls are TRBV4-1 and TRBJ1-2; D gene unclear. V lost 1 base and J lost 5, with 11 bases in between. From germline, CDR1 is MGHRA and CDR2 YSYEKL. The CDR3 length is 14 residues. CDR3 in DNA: TGCGCCAGCAGCCAAGGAGTGGCGGTATATGGCTACACCTTC. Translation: CASSQGVAVYGYTF.

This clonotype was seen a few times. CDR3 residues: CSESPAGADEQFF. As DNA, the CDR3 is TGCAGTGAGAGCCCAGCGGGAGCTGATGAGCAGTTCTTC. The rearrangement joins TRBV20-1 to TRBJ2-1, with 8 bases identical to TRBD2. The CDR3 spans 13 residues. Germline V gene sequence: CDR1 DFQATT, CDR2 SNEGSKA (reference sequence). With V trimmed by 7 bases and J by 8 bases, 10 bases remained unmatched.

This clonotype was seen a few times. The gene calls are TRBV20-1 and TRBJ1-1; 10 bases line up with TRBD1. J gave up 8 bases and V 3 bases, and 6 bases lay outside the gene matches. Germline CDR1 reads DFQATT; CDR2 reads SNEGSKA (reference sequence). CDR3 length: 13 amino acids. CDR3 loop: CSASVDRGIEAFF. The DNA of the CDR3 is TGCAGTGCTAGTGTGGACAGGGGGATCGAAGCTTTCTTT.

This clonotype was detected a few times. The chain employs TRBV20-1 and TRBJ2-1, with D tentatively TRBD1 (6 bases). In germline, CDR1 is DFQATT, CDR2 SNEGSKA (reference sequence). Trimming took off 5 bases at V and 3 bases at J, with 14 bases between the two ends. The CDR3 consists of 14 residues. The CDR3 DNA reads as TGCAGTGCTCCGGACCACAGGGACTACAATGAGCAGTTCTTC. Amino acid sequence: CSAPDHRDYNEQFF.

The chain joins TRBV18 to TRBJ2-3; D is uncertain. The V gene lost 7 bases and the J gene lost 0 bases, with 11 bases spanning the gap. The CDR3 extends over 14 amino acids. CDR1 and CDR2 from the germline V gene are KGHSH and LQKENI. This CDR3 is CASCFVGSTDTQYF. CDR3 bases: TGTGCCAGCTGTTTCGTGGGGAGCACAGATACGCAGTATTTT.

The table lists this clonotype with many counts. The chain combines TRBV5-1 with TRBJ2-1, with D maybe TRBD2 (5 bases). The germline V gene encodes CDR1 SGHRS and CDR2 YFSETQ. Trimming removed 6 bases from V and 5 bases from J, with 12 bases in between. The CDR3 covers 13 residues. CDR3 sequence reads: CASKLGLDNEQFF. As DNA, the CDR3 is TGCGCCAGCAAGCTTGGACTTGACAATGAGCAGTTCTTC.

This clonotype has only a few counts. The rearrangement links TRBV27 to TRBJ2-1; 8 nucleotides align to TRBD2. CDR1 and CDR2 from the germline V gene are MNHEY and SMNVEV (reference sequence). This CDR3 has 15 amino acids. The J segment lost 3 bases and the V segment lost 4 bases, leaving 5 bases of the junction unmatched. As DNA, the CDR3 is TGTGCCAGCAGTTCGACTAGCGACTTCTACAATGAGCAGTTCTTC. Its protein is CASSSTSDFYNEQFF.

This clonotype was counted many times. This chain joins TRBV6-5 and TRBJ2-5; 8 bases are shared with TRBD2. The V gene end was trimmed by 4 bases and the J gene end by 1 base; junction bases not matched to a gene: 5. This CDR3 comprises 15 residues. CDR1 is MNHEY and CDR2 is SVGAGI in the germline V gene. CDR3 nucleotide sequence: TGTGCCAGCAGTTTGGCTAGCGGGCTCCAAGAGACCCAGTACTTC. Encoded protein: CASSLASGLQETQYF.

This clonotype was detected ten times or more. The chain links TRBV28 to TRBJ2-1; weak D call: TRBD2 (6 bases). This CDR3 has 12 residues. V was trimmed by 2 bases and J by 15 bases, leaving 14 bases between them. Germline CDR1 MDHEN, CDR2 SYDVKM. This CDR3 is CASSLSRREVFF. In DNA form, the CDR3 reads TGTGCCAGCAGTTTAAGTCGGAGGGAGGTGTTCTTC.

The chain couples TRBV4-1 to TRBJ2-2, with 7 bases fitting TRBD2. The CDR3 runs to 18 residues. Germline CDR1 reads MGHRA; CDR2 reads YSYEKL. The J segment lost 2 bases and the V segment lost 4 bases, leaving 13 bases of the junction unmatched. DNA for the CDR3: TGCGCCAGCAGCCCTTCACCAGCGGGACCTTTTAACACCGGGGAGCTGTTTTTT. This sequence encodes CASSPSPAGPFNTGELFF.

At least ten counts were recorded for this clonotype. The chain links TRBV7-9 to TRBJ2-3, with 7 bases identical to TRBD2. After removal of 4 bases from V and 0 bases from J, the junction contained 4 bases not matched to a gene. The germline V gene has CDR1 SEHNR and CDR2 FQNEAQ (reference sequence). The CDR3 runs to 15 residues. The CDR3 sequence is CASSYAAGSTDTQYF. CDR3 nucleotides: TGTGCCAGCAGCTATGCAGCGGGGAGCACAGATACGCAGTATTTT. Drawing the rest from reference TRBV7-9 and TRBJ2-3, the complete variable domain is DTGVSQNPRHKITKRGQNVTFRCDPISEHNRLYWYRQTLGQGPEFLTYFQNEAQLEKSRLLSDRFSAERPKGSFSTLEIQRTEQGDSAMYLCASSYAAGSTDTQYFGPGTRLTVL.

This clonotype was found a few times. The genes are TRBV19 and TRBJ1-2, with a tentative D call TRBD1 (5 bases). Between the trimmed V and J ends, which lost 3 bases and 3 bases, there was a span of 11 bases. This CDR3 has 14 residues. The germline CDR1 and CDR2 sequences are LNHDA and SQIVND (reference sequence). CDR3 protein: CASSITRVDYGYTF. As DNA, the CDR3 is TGTGCCAGTAGTATCACCAGGGTAGACTATGGCTACACCTTC.

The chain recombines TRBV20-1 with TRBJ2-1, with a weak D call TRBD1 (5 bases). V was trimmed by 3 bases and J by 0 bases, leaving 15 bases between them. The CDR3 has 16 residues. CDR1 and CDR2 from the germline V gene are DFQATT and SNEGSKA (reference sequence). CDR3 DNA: TGCAGTGCTAGGGCCGACAGACAGAGCTCCTACAATGAGCAGTTCTTC. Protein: CSARADRQSSYNEQFF.

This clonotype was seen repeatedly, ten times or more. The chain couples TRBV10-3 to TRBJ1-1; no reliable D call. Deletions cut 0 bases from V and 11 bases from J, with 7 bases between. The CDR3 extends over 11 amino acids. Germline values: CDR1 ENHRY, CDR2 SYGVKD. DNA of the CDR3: TGTGCCATCAGTGAGTCGGGTCGGGCTTTCTTT. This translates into CAISESGRAFF.

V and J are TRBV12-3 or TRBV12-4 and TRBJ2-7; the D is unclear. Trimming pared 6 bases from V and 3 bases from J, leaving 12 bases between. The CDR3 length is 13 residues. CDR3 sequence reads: CASRSHFDYEQYF. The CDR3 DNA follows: TGTGCCAGCAGGTCCCACTTTGACTACGAGCAGTACTTC.